This entry lists 11 T cell receptor beta chains sequenced from one sample in a study of blood T cell repertoires in COVID-19. Measured with immunoSEQ multiplex PCR; TCRdb has only the in-frame clones, and not every one. Of some 200,000 clones in the sample, 75% to 90% are singletons; the top ten hold 6.5% to 10%. The sequencing sample was made of peripheral blood. All receptors come from a woman aged 55-69 years with acute or convalescent COVID-19.

V gene TRBV7-9 combines with J gene TRBJ2-1; 15 bases align to TRBD2. Trimming took 7 bases from V and 7 from J; bases not matched to a gene: 14. Germline V gene lookup returns CDR1 SEHNR and CDR2 FQNEAQ (reference sequence). CDR3 size: 18 residues. CDR3: CASNRGGLAGGALNEQFF. CDR3 DNA sequence: TGTGCCAGCAACCGAGGGGGACTAGCGGGAGGAGCCCTGAATGAGCAGTTCTTC.

This clone was seen at least ten times. Written as DNA, the CDR3 is TGTGCCAGCAGCCAAGGCCCGGGGACAGGGGCATCACCCCTCCACTTT. The encoded protein is CASSQGPGTGASPLHF. The chain carries TRBV3-1 (or the pseudogene TRBV3-2) and TRBJ1-6, with 10 positions matching TRBD1. This CDR3 contains 16 residues. Germline V gene sequence: CDR1 LGHDT, CDR2 YNNKEL (reference sequence). The J segment lost 10 bases and the V segment lost 1 base, leaving 7 bases of the junction unmatched.

This clone was observed a handful of times. The chain has TRBV6-5 and TRBJ1-1, with 9 bases that match TRBD1. Unmatched junction bases numbered 7, after V lost 6 bases and J lost 5 bases. The CDR3 sequence is 14 residues long. Per germline, CDR1 MNHEY and CDR2 SVGAGI. CDR3 DNA sequence: TGTGCCAGCAGAATCGGGACAGGGAAAACTGAAGCTTTCTTT. It specifies CASRIGTGKTEAFF.

J is TRBJ2-7 and V is TRBV6-5; 8 nucleotides agree with TRBD1. Germline V gene lookup returns CDR1 MNHEY and CDR2 SVGAGI. V lost 6 bases and J lost 3; bases outside the gene matches: 10. The CDR3 is 15 amino acids. As DNA, the CDR3 is TGTGCCAGCAGCAGCCTTCCGGGGACAGGCTACGAGCAGTACTTC. Amino acids: CASSSLPGTGYEQYF.

The chain couples TRBV5-1 to TRBJ1-1, with no clear D. The germline CDR1 and CDR2 sequences are SGHRS and YFSETQ. V was clipped by 5 bases and J by 1 base, with 9 bases between them. The CDR3 has 13 residues. DNA of the CDR3: TGCGCCAGCAGATTGACACAGAACACTGAAGCTTTCTTT. It specifies CASRLTQNTEAFF.

CDR3 sequence (DNA): TGCGCCAGCAGCTTAGGCGCGGGTGGAAACACCATATATTTT. This translates into CASSLGAGGNTIYF. The chain recombines TRBV5-1 with TRBJ1-3; no firm D call. In germline, CDR1 is SGHRS, CDR2 YFSETQ. The V end was cut by 2 bases, the J end by 3 bases, with 9 bases between. The CDR3 has 14 residues.

The chain couples TRBV28 to TRBJ2-1; D gene unclear. Trimming left V 2 bases short and J 0 bases short, with 8 bases between. The CDR3 is made up of 15 amino acids. The V gene's germline CDR1 is MDHEN and CDR2 SYDVKM. CDR3 sequence (DNA): TGTGCCAGCAGTTTACAGTCAAGCTCCTACAATGAGCAGTTCTTC. Translating it yields CASSLQSSSYNEQFF. The full variable domain, in which reference TRBV28 and TRBJ2-1 provide the parts outside the CDR3, is DVKVTQSSRYLVKRTGEKVFLECVQDMDHENMFWYRQDPGLGLRLIYFSYDVKMKEKGDIPEGYSVSREKKERFSLILESASTNQTSMYLCASSLQSSSYNEQFFGPGTRLTVL.

The chain employs TRBV10-2 and TRBJ2-2; D might be TRBD1 (6 bases). Looked up from germline, CDR1 is WSHSY and CDR2 is SAAADI. Trimming cost V 6 bases and J 6 bases, with 17 bases left between them. This CDR3 is 15 amino acids long. DNA for the CDR3: TGCGCCAGCAGGCCTACAATACAGGGACCCGGGGAGCTGTTTTTT. Its protein is CASRPTIQGPGELFF.

As DNA, the CDR3 is TGTGCCAGCAGCCGATCCGGGACAGGGGGTGCGAACACCGGGGAGCTGTTTTTT. Translation: CASSRSGTGGANTGELFF. The rearrangement links TRBV27 to TRBJ2-2, with 11 nucleotides matching TRBD1. Germline-derived CDR1 and CDR2 are MNHEY and SMNVEV (reference sequence). The CDR3 sequence is 18 residues long. J gave up 0 bases and V 6 bases, and 9 bases lay outside the gene matches.

The chain recombines TRBV6-5 with TRBJ1-2; 10 positions match TRBD1. The V and J ends lost 10 bases and 5 bases, in that order; junction bases with no gene match: 7. The germline V gene encodes CDR1 MNHEY and CDR2 SVGAGI. This CDR3 is built from 13 residues. The CDR3 is CATATGGYYGYTF. The DNA for the CDR3 is TGTGCCACCGCGACAGGGGGCTATTATGGCTACACCTTC.

This clone was seen more than once but under ten times. The gene calls are TRBV5-1 and TRBJ2-2; 8 positions agree with TRBD1. Trimming cost V 6 bases and J 1 base; bases outside gene matches: 5. This CDR3 comprises 15 residues. CDR1 SGHRS and CDR2 YFSETQ come from the germline V gene. The CDR3 DNA reads as TGCGCCAGCACTCCAGGGGGCTTGAACACCGGGGAGCTGTTTTTT. Its translation is CASTPGGLNTGELFF.